This note documents a single TCR beta chain sequence. This sample stems from a study of blood T cells in healthy people across ages. Alongside a J-beta primer mix, a sample-barcoded 5' primer served in a second PCR lasting about 7 to 12 cycles. TCRdb reanalysed the 5' RACE reads using MiXCR and keeps one entry per CDR3 protein. This sample carries 1.8 million or so distinct CDR3 sequences, approximately 39% of them seen once, and the ten largest clones take 23%. The CDR3 loop spans 15 amino acids. V was clipped by 1 base and J by 2 bases; unmatched bases: 4. CDR1 is LGHNA and CDR2 is YSLEER in the germline V gene.

The chain employs TRBV4-3 and TRBJ2-5; 7 bases agree with TRBD2. Material: blood. The receptor comes from a human donor in good health. The CDR3 DNA sequence: TGCGCCAGCAGCCAAGTGCCAGCGGGACAAGAGACCCAGTACTTC. Its translation: CASSQVPAGQETQYF.